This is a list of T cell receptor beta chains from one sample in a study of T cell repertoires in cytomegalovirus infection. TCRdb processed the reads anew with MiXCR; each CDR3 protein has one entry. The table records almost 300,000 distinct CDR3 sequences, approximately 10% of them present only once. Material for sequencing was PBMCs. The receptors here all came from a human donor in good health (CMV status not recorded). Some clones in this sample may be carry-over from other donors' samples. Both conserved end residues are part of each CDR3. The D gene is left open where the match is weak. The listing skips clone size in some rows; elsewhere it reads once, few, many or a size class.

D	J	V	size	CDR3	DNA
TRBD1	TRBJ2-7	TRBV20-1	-	CSAGGVYEQYF	TGCAGTGCAGGGGGCGTATACGAGCAGTACTTC
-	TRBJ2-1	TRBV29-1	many	CSVRQDTYNEQFF	TGCAGCGTTAGACAGGACACCTACAATGAGCAGTTCTTC
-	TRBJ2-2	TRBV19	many	CASSIEGGTGELFF	TGTGCCAGTAGTATAGAAGGAGGAACCGGGGAGCTGTTTTTT
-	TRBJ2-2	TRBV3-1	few	CASLSPGSGELFF	TGTGCCAGCCTTTCTCCGGGTTCCGGGGAGCTGTTTTTT
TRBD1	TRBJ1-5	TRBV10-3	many	CAIGDGQGGSNQPQHF	TGTGCCATCGGTGACGGACAGGGTGGAAGCAATCAGCCCCAGCATTTT
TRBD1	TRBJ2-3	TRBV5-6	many	CASRRDRGRADTQYF	TGTGCCAGCAGACGTGACAGGGGGCGGGCAGATACGCAGTATTTT
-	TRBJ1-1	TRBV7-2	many	CASSLGPGGTEAFF	TGTGCCAGCAGCTTAGGTCCCGGAGGCACTGAAGCTTTCTTT
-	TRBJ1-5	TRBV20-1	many	CSARDTPNQPQHF	TGCAGTGCTAGAGATACCCCCAATCAGCCCCAGCATTTT
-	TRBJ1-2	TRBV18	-	CASSPDLVEAHGYTF	TGTGCCAGCTCACCGGACTTGGTGGAGGCGCATGGCTACACCTTC
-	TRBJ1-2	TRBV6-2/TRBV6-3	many	CASSGGQGRRSYTF	TGTGCCAGCAGCGGGGGGCAGGGGAGAAGGAGCTACACCTTC
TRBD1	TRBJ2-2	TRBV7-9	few	CASSPGAGGRTGELFF	TGTGCCAGCAGCCCCGGGGCAGGGGGTCGGACCGGGGAGCTGTTTTTT
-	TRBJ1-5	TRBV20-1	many	CSAREGGSGNQPQHF	TGCAGTGCTAGAGAGGGGGGCTCGGGCAATCAGCCCCAGCATTTT
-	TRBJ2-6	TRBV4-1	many	CASSQGNAGANVLTF	TGCGCCAGCAGCCAAGGGAACGCTGGGGCCAACGTCCTGACTTTC
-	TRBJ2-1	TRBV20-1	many	CSAPLSAGVNEQFF	TGCAGTGCCCCCTTGTCCGCTGGGGTCAATGAGCAGTTCTTC
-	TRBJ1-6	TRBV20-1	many	CSARMQGNSPLHF	TGCAGTGCCAGGATGCAAGGGAATTCACCCCTCCACTTT
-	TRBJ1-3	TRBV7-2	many	CASSFKPGNTIYF	TGTGCCAGCAGCTTTAAGCCTGGAAACACCATATATTTT
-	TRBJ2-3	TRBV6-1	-	CASSETKSTDTQYF	TGTGCCAGCAGTGAAACAAAGAGCACAGATACGCAGTATTTT
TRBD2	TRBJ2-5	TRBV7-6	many	CASSYLPSGLAGSSHQETQYF	TGTGCCAGCAGCTATCTCCCCTCCGGACTAGCGGGGTCGTCCCACCAAGAGACCCAGTACTTC
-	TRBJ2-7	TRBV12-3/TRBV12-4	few	CASSKGFTYEQYF	TGTGCCAGCAGCAAGGGTTTTACCTACGAGCAGTACTTC
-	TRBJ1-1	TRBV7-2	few	CASSSPGGGVTEAFF	TGTGCCAGCAGCTCCCCGGGGGGGGGTGTCACTGAAGCTTTCTTT
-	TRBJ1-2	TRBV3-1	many	CASSQVQQGYYGYTF	TGTGCCAGCAGCCAAGTTCAACAAGGGTACTATGGCTACACCTTC
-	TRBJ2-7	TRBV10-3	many	CAISESWGGYSYEQYF	TGTGCCATCAGTGAGTCGTGGGGTGGATACTCCTACGAGCAGTACTTC
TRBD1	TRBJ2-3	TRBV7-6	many	CASSAGTGGADTQYF	TGTGCCAGCAGCGCAGGGACAGGGGGTGCAGATACGCAGTATTTT
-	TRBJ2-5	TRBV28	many	CASSSDDRSRTQYF	TGTGCCAGCAGTTCCGACGACAGGTCAAGGACCCAGTACTTC
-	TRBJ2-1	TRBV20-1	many	CSARDPGSHNEQFF	TGCAGTGCTAGAGACCCGGGGAGCCACAATGAGCAGTTCTTC
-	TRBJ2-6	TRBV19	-	CASSMVPGGRGANVLTF	TGTGCCAGTAGTATGGTACCCGGGGGCCGTGGGGCCAACGTCCTGACTTTC
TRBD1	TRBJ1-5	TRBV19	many	CASSTPGQGNQPQHF	TGTGCCAGTAGTACTCCGGGACAGGGAAATCAGCCCCAGCATTTT
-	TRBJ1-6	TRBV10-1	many	CASRGSSDNSPLHF	TGCGCCAGCAGGGGGTCGTCGGATAATTCACCCCTCCACTTT
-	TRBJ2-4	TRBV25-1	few	CASSTGFEGRYF	TGTGCCAGCAGTACTGGGTTCGAGGGACGGTACTTC
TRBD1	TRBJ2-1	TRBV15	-	CATSSRDRGANEQFF	TGTGCCACCAGCAGTCGGGACAGGGGGGCCAATGAGCAGTTCTTC
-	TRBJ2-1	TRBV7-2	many	CASSSYYNEQFF	TGTGCCAGCAGCTCCTACTACAATGAGCAGTTCTTC
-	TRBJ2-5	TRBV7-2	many	CASSQPSRGARQETQYF	TGTGCCAGCAGCCAACCCTCGCGCGGGGCGCGACAAGAGACCCAGTACTTC
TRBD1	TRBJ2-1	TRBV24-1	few	CATSWAGTAEIFF	TGTGCCACCAGTTGGGCCGGGACAGCCGAGATCTTCTTC
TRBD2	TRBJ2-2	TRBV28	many	CASRPGTSRNTGELFF	TGTGCCAGCAGGCCCGGGACTAGCAGGAACACCGGGGAGCTGTTTTTT
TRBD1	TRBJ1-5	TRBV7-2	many	CASSPGTGVFQPQHF	TGTGCCAGCAGCCCTGGGACAGGGGTTTTTCAGCCCCAGCATTTT
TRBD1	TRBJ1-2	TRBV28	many	CASSNPDRGLRYYGYTF	TGTGCCAGCAGCAACCCGGACAGGGGGCTCCGATACTATGGCTACACCTTC
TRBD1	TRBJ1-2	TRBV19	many	CASSPGGFYGYTF	TGTGCCAGTTCCCCAGGGGGCTTCTATGGCTACACCTTC
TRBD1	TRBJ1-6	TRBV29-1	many	CSVKFAGGVNSPLHF	TGCAGCGTCAAATTTGCAGGGGGCGTTAATTCACCCCTCCACTTT